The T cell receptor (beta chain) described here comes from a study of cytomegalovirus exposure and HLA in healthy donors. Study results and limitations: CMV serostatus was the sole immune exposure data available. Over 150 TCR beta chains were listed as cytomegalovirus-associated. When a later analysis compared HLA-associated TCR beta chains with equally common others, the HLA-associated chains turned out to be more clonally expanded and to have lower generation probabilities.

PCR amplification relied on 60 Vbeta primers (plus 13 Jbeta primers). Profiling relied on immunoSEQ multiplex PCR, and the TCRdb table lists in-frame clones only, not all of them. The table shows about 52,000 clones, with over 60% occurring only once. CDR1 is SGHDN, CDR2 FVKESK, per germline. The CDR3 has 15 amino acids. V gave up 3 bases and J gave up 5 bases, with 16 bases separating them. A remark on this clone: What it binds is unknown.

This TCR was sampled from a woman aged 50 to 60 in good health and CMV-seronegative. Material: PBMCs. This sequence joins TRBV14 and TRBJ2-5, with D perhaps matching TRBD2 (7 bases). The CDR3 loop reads CASSHTKGGKETQYF. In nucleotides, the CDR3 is TGTGCCAGCAGCCACACAAAGGGGGGGAAGGAGACCCAGTACTTC.